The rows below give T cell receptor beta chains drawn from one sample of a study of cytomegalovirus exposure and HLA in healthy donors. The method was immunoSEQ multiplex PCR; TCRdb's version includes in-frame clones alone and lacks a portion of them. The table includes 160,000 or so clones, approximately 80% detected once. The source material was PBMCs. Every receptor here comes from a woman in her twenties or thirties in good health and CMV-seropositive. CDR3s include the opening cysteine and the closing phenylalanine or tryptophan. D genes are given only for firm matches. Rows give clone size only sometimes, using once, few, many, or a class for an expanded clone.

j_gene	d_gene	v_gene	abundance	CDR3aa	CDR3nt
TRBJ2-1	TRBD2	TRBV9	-	CASSPSGGSSYNEQFF	TGTGCCAGCAGCCCTAGCGGGGGTAGCTCCTACAATGAGCAGTTCTTC
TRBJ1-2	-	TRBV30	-	CAWGREARGYTF	TGTGCCTGGGGGCGGGAGGCCCGTGGCTACACCTTC
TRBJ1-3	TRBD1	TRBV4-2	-	CASSPDRGLANTIYF	TGTGCCAGCAGCCCGGACAGGGGGCTCGCCAACACCATATATTTT
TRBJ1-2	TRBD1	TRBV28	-	CASTETAPQGGGYTF	TGTGCCAGCACCGAAACTGCACCTCAGGGGGGCGGCTACACCTTC
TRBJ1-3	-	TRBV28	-	CASSLRGGLSGNTIYF	TGTGCCAGCAGTTTACGGGGGGGACTCTCTGGAAACACCATATATTTT
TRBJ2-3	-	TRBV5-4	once	CASSSWATTDTQYF	TGTGCCAGCAGCTCTTGGGCCACCACAGATACGCAGTATTTT
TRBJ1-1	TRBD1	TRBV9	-	CASKSQWTGQAFF	TGTGCCAGCAAGTCTCAGTGGACAGGGCAGGCTTTCTTT
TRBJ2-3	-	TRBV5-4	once	CASSKETGGYGDTQYF	TGTGCCAGCAGCAAAGAGACAGGAGGTTATGGAGATACGCAGTATTTT
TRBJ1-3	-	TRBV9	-	CASSREAGLVNTIYF	TGTGCCAGCAGCCGGGAGGCAGGCTTAGTAAACACCATATATTTT
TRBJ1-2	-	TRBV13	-	CASTVQGYYGYTF	TGTGCCAGCACAGTGCAGGGGTACTATGGCTACACCTTC
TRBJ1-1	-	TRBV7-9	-	CPGWTEAFF	TGTCCCGGGTGGACTGAAGCTTTCTTT
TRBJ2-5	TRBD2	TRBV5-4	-	CASSLGLTSGKKETQYF	TGTGCCAGCAGCTTGGGCCTGACTAGCGGGAAGAAGGAGACCCAGTACTTC
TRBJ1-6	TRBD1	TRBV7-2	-	CASSFRQGDNSPLHF	TGTGCCAGCAGTTTCAGACAGGGAGATAATTCACCCCTCCACTTT
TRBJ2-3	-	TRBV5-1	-	CASSLGPGDTQYF	TGCGCCAGCAGCTTGGGGCCGGGGGATACGCAGTATTTT
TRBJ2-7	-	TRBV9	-	CASSAGGPSYEQYF	TGTGCCAGCAGCGCTGGAGGGCCCTCCTACGAGCAGTACTTC
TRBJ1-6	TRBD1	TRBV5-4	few	CASSVGQGRNSPLHF	TGTGCCAGCAGCGTGGGACAGGGCCGTAATTCACCCCTCCACTTT
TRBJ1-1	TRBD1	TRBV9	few	CASGTGANTEAFF	TGTGCCAGCGGTACAGGGGCAAACACTGAAGCTTTCTTT
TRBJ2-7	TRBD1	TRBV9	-	CASSAGTEFYEQYF	TGTGCCAGCAGCGCCGGGACAGAATTCTACGAGCAGTACTTC
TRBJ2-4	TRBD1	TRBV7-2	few	CASSLGRGQAKNIQYF	TGTGCCAGCAGCTTAGGCAGGGGGCAAGCCAAAAACATTCAGTACTTC
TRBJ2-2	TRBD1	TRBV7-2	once	CASSFQAGGYNTGELFF	TGTGCCAGCAGCTTCCAGGCAGGGGGCTATAACACCGGGGAGCTGTTTTTT
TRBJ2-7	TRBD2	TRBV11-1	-	CASSTYSGTSGGFSYEQYF	TGTGCCAGCAGCACGTACTCCGGGACTAGCGGGGGGTTCTCCTACGAGCAGTACTTC
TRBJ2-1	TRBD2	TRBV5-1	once	CASSSRTSGGFNEQFF	TGCGCCAGCAGCTCACGGACTAGCGGGGGGTTCAATGAGCAGTTCTTC
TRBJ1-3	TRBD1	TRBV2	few	CASSGQGATIYF	TGTGCCAGCAGTGGCCAGGGGGCCACCATATATTTT
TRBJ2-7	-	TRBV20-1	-	CSAGGGGTPSF	TGCAGTGCCGGAGGAGGTGGGACACCTTCCTTC